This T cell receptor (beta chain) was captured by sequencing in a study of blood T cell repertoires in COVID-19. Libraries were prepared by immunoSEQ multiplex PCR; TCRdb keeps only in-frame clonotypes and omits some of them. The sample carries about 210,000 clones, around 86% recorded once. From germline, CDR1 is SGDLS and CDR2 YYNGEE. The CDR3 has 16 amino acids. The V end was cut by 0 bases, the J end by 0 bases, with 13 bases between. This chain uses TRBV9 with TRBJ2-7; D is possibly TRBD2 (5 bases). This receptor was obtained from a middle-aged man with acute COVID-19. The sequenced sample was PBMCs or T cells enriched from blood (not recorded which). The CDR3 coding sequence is TGTGCCAGCAGCGTAGGAGGTAGCGTTCTCTCCTACGAGCAGTACTTC. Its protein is CASSVGGSVLSYEQYF.